The present T cell receptor beta chain was sequenced within a study of shared clonotypes between healthy human individuals. Clones were read by immunoSEQ multiplex PCR, and TCRdb kept only the in-frame ones, dropping some. Among about a million clones listed, over 60% were seen once. The CDR3 is 13 residues long. Per the germline V gene, CDR1 is SGHRS and CDR2 is YFSETQ. Trimming removed 3 bases at V and 9 bases at J, with 13 bases between. Sequenced sample: memory CD4+ T cells sorted from blood. Subset noted: CD45RA-negative fraction. The chain combines TRBV5-1 with TRBJ2-4, with D possibly matching TRBD1 (6 bases). The clonotype was recovered from a man younger than 30 in good health. The CDR3 DNA reads TGCGCCAGCAGCTCCACAGGGTCGGGCATTCAGTACTTC. This translates into CASSSTGSGIQYF.